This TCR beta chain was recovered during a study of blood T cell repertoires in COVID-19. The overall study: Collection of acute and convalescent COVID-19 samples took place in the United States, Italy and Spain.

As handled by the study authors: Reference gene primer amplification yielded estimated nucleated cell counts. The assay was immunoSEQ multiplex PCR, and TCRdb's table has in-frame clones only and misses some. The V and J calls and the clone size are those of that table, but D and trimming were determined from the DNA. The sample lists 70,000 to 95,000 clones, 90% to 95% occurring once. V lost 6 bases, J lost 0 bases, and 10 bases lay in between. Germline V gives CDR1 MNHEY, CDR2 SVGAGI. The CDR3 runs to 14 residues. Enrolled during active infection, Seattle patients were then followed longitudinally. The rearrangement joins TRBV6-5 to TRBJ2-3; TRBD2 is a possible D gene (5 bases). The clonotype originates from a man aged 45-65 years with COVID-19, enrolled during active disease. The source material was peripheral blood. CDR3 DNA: TGTGCCAGCAGACGTGAGGGAAGCACAGATACGCAGTATTTT. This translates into CASRREGSTDTQYF.